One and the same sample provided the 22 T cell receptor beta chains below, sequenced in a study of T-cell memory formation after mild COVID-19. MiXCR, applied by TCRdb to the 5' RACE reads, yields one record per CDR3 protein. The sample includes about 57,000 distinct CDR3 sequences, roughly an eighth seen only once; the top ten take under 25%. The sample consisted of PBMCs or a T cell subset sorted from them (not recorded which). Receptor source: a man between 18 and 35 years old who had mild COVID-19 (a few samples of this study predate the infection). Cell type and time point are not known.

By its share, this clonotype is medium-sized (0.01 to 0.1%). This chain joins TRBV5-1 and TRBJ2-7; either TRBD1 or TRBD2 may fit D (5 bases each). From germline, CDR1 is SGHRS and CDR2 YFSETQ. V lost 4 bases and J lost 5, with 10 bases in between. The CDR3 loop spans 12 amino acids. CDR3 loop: CASSRGENEQYF. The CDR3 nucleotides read TGCGCCAGCAGCCGGGGCGAGAACGAGCAGTACTTC.

The CDR3 loop is CASSGQGGTDTQYF. Written as DNA, the CDR3 is TGTGCCAGCAGCGGACAGGGTGGGACAGATACGCAGTATTTT. The chain has TRBV7-7 and TRBJ2-3, with 8 bases lining up with TRBD1. This CDR3 comprises 14 residues. Germline-derived CDR1 and CDR2 are SSHAT and FNYEAQ (reference sequence). Trimming at V came to 5 bases and at J to 3 bases, leaving 4 bases not matched to a gene.

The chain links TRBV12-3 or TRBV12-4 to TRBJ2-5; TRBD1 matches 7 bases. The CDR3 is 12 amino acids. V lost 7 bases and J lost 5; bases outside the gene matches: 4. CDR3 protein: CASTGQEETQYF. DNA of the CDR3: TGTGCCAGCACCGGACAGGAGGAGACCCAGTACTTC.

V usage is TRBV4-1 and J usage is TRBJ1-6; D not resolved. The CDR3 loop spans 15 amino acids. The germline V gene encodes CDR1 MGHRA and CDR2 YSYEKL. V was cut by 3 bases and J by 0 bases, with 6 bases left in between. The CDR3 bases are TGCGCCAGCAGCCACGGGAGCTCCTATAATTCACCCCTCCACTTT. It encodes CASSHGSSYNSPLHF.

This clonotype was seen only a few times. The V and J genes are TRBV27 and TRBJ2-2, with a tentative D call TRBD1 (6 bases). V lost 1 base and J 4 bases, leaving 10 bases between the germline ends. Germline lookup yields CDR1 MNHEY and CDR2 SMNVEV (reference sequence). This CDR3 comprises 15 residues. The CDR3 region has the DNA TGTGCCAGCAGTTTATTGGCAGGGGTCACCGGGGAGCTGTTTTTT. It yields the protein CASSLLAGVTGELFF.

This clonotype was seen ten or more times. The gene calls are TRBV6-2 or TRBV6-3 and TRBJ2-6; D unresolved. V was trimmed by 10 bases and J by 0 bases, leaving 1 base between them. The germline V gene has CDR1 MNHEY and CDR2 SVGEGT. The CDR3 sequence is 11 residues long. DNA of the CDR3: TGTGCCACCTCTGGGGCCAACGTCCTGACTTTC. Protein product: CATSGANVLTF.

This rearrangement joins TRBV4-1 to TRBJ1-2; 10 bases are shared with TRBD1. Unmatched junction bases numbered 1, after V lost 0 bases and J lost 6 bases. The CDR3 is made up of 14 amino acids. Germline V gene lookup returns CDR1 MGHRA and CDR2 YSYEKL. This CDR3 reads CASSQEGTGDGYTF. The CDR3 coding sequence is TGCGCCAGCAGCCAAGAGGGGACAGGGGATGGCTACACCTTC.

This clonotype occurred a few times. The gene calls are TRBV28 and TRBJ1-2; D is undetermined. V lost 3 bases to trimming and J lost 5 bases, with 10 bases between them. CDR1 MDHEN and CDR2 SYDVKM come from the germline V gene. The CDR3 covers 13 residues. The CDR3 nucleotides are TGTGCCAGCAGTTTCGTTTCAAGATATGGCTACACCTTC. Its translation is CASSFVSRYGYTF.

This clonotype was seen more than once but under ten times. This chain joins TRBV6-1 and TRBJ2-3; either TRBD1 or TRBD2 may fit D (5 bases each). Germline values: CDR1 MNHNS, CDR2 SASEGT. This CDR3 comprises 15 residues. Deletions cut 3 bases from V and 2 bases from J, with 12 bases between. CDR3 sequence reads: CASSERVGDTDTQYF. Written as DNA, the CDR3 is TGTGCCAGCAGTGAGAGGGTGGGGGACACAGATACGCAGTATTTT.

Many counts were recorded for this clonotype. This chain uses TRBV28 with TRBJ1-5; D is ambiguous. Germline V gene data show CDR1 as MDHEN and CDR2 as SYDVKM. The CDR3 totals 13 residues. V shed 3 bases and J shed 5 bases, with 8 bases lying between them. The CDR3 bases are TGTGCCAGCAGTTTGATTAGGGATCAGCCCCAGCATTTT. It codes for CASSLIRDQPQHF.

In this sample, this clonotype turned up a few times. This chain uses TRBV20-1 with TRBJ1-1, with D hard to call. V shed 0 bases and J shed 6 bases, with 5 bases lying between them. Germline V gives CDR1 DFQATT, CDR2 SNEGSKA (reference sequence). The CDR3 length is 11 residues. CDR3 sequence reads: CSARDRSEAFF. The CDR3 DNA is TGCAGTGCTAGAGATAGATCTGAAGCTTTCTTT.

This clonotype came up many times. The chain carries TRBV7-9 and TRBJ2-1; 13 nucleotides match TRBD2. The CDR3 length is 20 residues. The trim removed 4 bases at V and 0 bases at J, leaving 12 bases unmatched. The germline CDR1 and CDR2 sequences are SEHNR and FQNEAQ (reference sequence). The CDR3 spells CASSSRLAGGRTSSYNEQFF. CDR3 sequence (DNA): TGTGCCAGCAGCTCCCGACTAGCGGGGGGCAGAACTAGCTCCTACAATGAGCAGTTCTTC.

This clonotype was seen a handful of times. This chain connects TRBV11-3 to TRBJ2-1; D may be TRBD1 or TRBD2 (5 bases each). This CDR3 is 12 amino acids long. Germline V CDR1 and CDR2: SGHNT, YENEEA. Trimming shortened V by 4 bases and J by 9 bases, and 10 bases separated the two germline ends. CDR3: CASSSRESEQFF. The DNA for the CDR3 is TGTGCCAGCAGCTCCAGGGAGAGTGAGCAGTTCTTC. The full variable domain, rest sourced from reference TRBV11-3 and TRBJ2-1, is EAGVVQSPRYKIIEKKQPVAFWCNPISGHNTLYWYLQNLGQGPELLIRYENEEAVDDSQLPKDRFSAERLKGVDSTLKIQPAELGDSAVYLCASSSRESEQFFGPGTRLTVL.

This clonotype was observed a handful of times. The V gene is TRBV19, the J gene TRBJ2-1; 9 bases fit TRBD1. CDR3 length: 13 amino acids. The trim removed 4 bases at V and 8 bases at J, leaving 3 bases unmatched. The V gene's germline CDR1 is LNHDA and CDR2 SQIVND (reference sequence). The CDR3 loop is CASSTRQGDEQFF. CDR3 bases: TGTGCCAGTAGTACTCGACAGGGGGATGAGCAGTTCTTC.

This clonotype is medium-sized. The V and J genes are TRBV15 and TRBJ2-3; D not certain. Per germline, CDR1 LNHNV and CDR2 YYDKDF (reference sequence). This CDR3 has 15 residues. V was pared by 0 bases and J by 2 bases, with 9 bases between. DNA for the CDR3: TGTGCCACCAGCAGAGATGGACGCCCCACAGATACGCAGTATTTT. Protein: CATSRDGRPTDTQYF. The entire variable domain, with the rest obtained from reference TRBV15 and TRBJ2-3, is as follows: DAMVIQNPRYQVTQFGKPVTLSCSQTLNHNVMYWYQQKSSQAPKLLFHYYDKDFNNEADTPDNFQSRRPNTSFCFLDIRSPGLGDTAMYLCATSRDGRPTDTQYFGPGTRLTVL.

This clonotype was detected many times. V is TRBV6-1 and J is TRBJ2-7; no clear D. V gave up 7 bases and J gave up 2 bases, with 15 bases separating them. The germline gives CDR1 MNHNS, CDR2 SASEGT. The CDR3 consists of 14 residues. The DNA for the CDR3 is TGTGCCAGCATGATGATACCCCTAGCCTACGAGCAGTACTTC. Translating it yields CASMMIPLAYEQYF.

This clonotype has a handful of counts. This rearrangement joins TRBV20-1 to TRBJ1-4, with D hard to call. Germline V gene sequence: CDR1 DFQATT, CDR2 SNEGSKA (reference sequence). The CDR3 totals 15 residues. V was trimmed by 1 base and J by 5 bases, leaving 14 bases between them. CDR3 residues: CSARVPLTGNEKLFF. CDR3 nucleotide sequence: TGCAGTGCTAGAGTCCCCCTGACGGGAAATGAAAAACTGTTTTTT.

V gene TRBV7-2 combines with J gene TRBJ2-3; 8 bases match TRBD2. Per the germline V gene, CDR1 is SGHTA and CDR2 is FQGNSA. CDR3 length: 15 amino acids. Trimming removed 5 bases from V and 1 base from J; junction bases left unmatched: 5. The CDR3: CASSAGTSRTDTQYF. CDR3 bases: TGTGCCAGCAGCGCCGGGACTAGTCGCACAGATACGCAGTATTTT.

As DNA, the CDR3 is TGTGCCAGCAGCTTAGTACAGGGTAGCGGCAATGAGCAGTTCTTC. As protein: CASSLVQGSGNEQFF. J is TRBJ2-1 and V is TRBV7-9; D tentatively fits TRBD1 or TRBD2 (6 bases each). CDR1 and CDR2 from the germline V gene are SEHNR and FQNEAQ (reference sequence). Trimming shortened V by 1 base and J by 6 bases, and 13 bases separated the two germline ends. This CDR3 is built from 15 residues.

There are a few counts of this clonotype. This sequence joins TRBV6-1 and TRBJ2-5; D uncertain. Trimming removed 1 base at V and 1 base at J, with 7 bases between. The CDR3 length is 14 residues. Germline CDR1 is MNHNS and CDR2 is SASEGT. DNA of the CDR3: TGTGCCAGCAGTGAAGGAAACGGCCAAGAGACCCAGTACTTC. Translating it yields CASSEGNGQETQYF.

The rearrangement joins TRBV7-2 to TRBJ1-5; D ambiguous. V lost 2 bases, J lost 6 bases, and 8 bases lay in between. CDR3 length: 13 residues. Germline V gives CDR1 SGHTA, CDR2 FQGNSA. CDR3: CASSLSRSQPQHF. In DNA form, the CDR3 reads TGTGCCAGCAGCTTATCCAGAAGTCAGCCCCAGCATTTT.

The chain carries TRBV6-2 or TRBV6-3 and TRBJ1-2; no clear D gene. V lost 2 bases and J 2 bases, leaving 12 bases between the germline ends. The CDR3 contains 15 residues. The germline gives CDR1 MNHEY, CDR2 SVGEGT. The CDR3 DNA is TGTGCCAGCAGTTACGACGCCGGATCAAACTATGGCTACACCTTC. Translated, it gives CASSYDAGSNYGYTF.